This paragraph reports one TCR beta chain. As yet, its antigen is unknown. Naive CD8 cells comprised CD45RO-negative, CCR7-positively selected cells, excluding terminally differentiated effector memory CD45RA+ cells. The sample originates from a study of shared clonotypes between healthy human individuals. Across the whole study: Three plates were used per donor for CD4 naive, three for CD4 memory, two for CD8 naive and one for CD8 memory.

Per the germline V gene, CDR1 is SGHDT and CDR2 is YYEEEE. V was cut by 0 bases and J by 5 bases, with 5 bases left in between. The CDR3 spans 13 residues. Whole-study results and caveats: Clonotype sharing among the donors was expected to vary with sequencing depth.

Authors' methods: Without quality scores, immunoSEQ junctional reads could not be filtered like full-length reads. Clones were read by immunoSEQ multiplex PCR, and TCRdb kept only the in-frame ones, dropping some. D and trimming were read from the DNA, whereas the V and J calls and clone size are those reported in that table. The sample records about 820,000 clones, about 91% being singletons. The V and J genes are TRBV5-6 and TRBJ1-4, with no clear D. Sequencing was done on a sample of naive CD8+ T cells sorted from blood. The receptor was derived from a man aged 25 to 40 in good health. The CDR3 nucleotides read TGTGCCAGCAGCTTGGAAGCAAATGAAAAACTGTTTTTT. Translated, it gives CASSLEANEKLFF.